This T cell receptor (beta chain) derives from a study of blood T cells in healthy people across ages. Alongside a J-beta primer mix, a sample-barcoded 5' primer served in a second PCR lasting roughly 6 to 11 cycles. TCRdb redid the calling of the 5' RACE reads with MiXCR, one entry per CDR3 protein. This table holds some 1.1 million distinct CDR3 sequences, 35% to 45% found once. The CDR3 contains 21 residues. Germline V lookup: CDR1 LGHNT, CDR2 FRNRAP. With V trimmed by 5 bases and J by 1 base, 24 bases remained unmatched. General study results and limits: With age, beta diversity per million T cells declined roughly linearly, significantly by approximately 40.

This clonotype was counted between two and nine times. The target antigen is unknown. The material sequenced was blood. This sequence originates from a man aged 18 to 29 in good health. The rearrangement joins TRBV12-5 to TRBJ1-2; 8 bases are a match to TRBD1. The CDR3: CASGPSPKGGQEFGINYGYTF. The CDR3 nucleotides are TGTGCTAGTGGTCCCTCTCCAAAGGGGGGACAGGAGTTCGGCATTAACTATGGCTACACCTTC.